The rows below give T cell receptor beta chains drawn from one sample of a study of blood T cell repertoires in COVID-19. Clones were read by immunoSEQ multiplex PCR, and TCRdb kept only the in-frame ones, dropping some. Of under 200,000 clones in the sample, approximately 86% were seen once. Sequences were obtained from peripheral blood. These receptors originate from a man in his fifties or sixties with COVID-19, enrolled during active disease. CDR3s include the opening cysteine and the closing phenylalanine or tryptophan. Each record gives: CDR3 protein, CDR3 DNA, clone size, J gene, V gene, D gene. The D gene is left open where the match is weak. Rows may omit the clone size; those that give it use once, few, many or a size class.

CDR3 protein: CASSLAGQGRSEAFF
CDR3 DNA: TGTGCCAGCAGCTTGGCGGGACAGGGTAGGTCTGAAGCTTTCTTT
clone size: NA
J gene: TRBJ1-1
V gene: TRBV5-4
D gene: TRBD1

CDR3 protein: CASRPGGIGTDTQYF
CDR3 DNA: TGTGCCAGCAGACCAGGGGGCATCGGCACAGATACGCAGTATTTT
clone size: once
J gene: TRBJ2-3
V gene: TRBV28
D gene: TRBD1

CDR3 protein: CASSLAGQASLPQHF
CDR3 DNA: TGTGCCAGCAGCTTAGCGGGACAGGCTTCTCTGCCCCAGCATTTT
clone size: once
J gene: TRBJ1-5
V gene: TRBV5-6
D gene: TRBD1

CDR3 protein: CASTDRSRDLSGTQYF
CDR3 DNA: TGTGCCAGCACCGACAGGAGCCGTGACCTATCTGGGACCCAGTACTTC
clone size: NA
J gene: TRBJ2-5
V gene: TRBV5-8
D gene: NA

CDR3 protein: CASSRQPSRQQYF
CDR3 DNA: TGTGCCAGCAGTCGCCAGCCGTCTAGGCAGCAGTACTTC
clone size: once
J gene: TRBJ2-7
V gene: TRBV6-2/TRBV6-3
D gene: NA

CDR3 protein: CASSPGLAHNNEQFF
CDR3 DNA: TGTGCCAGCAGCCCAGGACTAGCACATAACAATGAGCAGTTCTTC
clone size: few
J gene: TRBJ2-1
V gene: TRBV7-8
D gene: TRBD2

CDR3 protein: CASSSAGTGDNEQFF
CDR3 DNA: TGTGCCAGCAGCTCCGCCGGGACAGGCGACAATGAGCAGTTCTTC
clone size: NA
J gene: TRBJ2-1
V gene: TRBV7-9
D gene: TRBD1

CDR3 protein: CARSQPPGTGRDYEQFF
CDR3 DNA: TGTGCCAGAAGCCAACCCCCGGGGACAGGGAGAGATTATGAGCAGTTCTTC
clone size: once
J gene: TRBJ2-1
V gene: TRBV5-3
D gene: TRBD1

CDR3 protein: CASSPPGGSQGGTEAFF
CDR3 DNA: TGTGCCAGCTCACCACCAGGCGGCAGCCAAGGGGGCACTGAAGCTTTCTTT
clone size: NA
J gene: TRBJ1-1
V gene: TRBV18
D gene: NA

CDR3 protein: CASSLVAATNEKLFF
CDR3 DNA: TGTGCCAGCAGCTTAGTGGCAGCAACTAATGAAAAACTGTTTTTT
clone size: once
J gene: TRBJ1-4
V gene: TRBV7-8
D gene: NA

CDR3 protein: CASSSEGQGSGYTF
CDR3 DNA: TGTGCCAGCAGTTCAGAGGGACAAGGGAGCGGCTACACCTTC
clone size: few
J gene: TRBJ1-2
V gene: TRBV27
D gene: NA

CDR3 protein: CASTKTGVDEKLFF
CDR3 DNA: TGTGCCAGCACAAAGACAGGGGTTGATGAAAAACTGTTTTTT
clone size: NA
J gene: TRBJ1-4
V gene: TRBV28
D gene: TRBD1

CDR3 protein: CASRRTGRNEQFF
CDR3 DNA: TGTGCCAGCAGACGGACAGGGAGAAATGAGCAGTTCTTC
clone size: NA
J gene: TRBJ2-1
V gene: TRBV9
D gene: TRBD1

CDR3 protein: CASSRLQGRSGNTIYF
CDR3 DNA: TGTGCCAGCAGTCGATTACAGGGGAGGTCTGGAAACACCATATATTTT
clone size: few
J gene: TRBJ1-3
V gene: TRBV6-6
D gene: TRBD1

CDR3 protein: CASSYVGGRNSPLHF
CDR3 DNA: TGTGCCAGCAGTTATGTCGGGGGGAGGAATTCACCCCTCCACTTT
clone size: NA
J gene: TRBJ1-6
V gene: TRBV6-2/TRBV6-3
D gene: NA

CDR3 protein: CASSELAGGETQYF
CDR3 DNA: TGTGCCAGCAGTGAATTAGCGGGAGGAGAGACCCAGTACTTC
clone size: few
J gene: TRBJ2-5
V gene: TRBV6-1
D gene: TRBD2

CDR3 protein: CASSYRDTQETQYF
CDR3 DNA: TGTGCCAGCAGTTACCGGGACACCCAAGAGACCCAGTACTTC
clone size: once
J gene: TRBJ2-5
V gene: TRBV6-5
D gene: NA

CDR3 protein: CASSSGTSGSVEQYF
CDR3 DNA: TGTGCCAGCAGCTCCGGGACTAGCGGGAGTGTCGAGCAGTACTTC
clone size: NA
J gene: TRBJ2-7
V gene: TRBV11-3
D gene: TRBD2

CDR3 protein: CAWSTGTGPTAFF
CDR3 DNA: TGTGCCTGGAGCACCGGGACAGGGCCAACGGCTTTCTTT
clone size: NA
J gene: TRBJ1-1
V gene: TRBV30
D gene: TRBD1

CDR3 protein: CASSGTSSYNEQFF
CDR3 DNA: TGTGCCAGCAGCGGGACTAGTTCCTACAATGAGCAGTTCTTC
clone size: NA
J gene: TRBJ2-1
V gene: TRBV5-5
D gene: TRBD2

CDR3 protein: CASSPYQGTENEKLFF
CDR3 DNA: TGTGCCAGCAGCCCCTACCAGGGGACAGAAAATGAAAAACTGTTTTTT
clone size: NA
J gene: TRBJ1-4
V gene: TRBV9
D gene: TRBD1

CDR3 protein: CSVHTSGIYNEQFF
CDR3 DNA: TGCAGCGTGCATACTAGCGGGATTTACAATGAGCAGTTCTTC
clone size: once
J gene: TRBJ2-1
V gene: TRBV29-1
D gene: TRBD2

CDR3 protein: CATSDPRGDTIYF
CDR3 DNA: TGTGCCACCAGTGATCCCCGGGGAGACACCATATATTTT
clone size: NA
J gene: TRBJ1-3
V gene: TRBV24-1
D gene: NA

CDR3 protein: CASSERQGTEAFF
CDR3 DNA: TGTGCCAGCAGTGAAAGACAGGGGACTGAAGCTTTCTTT
clone size: NA
J gene: TRBJ1-1
V gene: TRBV6-1
D gene: TRBD1

CDR3 protein: CASSVQGFYNEQFF
CDR3 DNA: TGTGCCAGCAGTGTACAGGGGTTCTACAATGAGCAGTTCTTC
clone size: NA
J gene: TRBJ2-1
V gene: TRBV25-1
D gene: TRBD1

CDR3 protein: CASSEFRQVSEAFF
CDR3 DNA: TGTGCCAGCAGTGAATTTCGACAGGTCTCTGAAGCTTTCTTT
clone size: NA
J gene: TRBJ1-1
V gene: TRBV6-1
D gene: NA

CDR3 protein: CASSLAGLAGVGEQFF
CDR3 DNA: TGTGCCAGCAGCCTCGCGGGGCTAGCGGGAGTAGGTGAGCAGTTCTTC
clone size: NA
J gene: TRBJ2-1
V gene: TRBV3-1/TRBV3-2
D gene: TRBD2

CDR3 protein: CASSLLAPPGNEQFF
CDR3 DNA: TGTGCCAGCAGCTTATTAGCCCCCCCGGGCAATGAGCAGTTCTTC
clone size: NA
J gene: TRBJ2-1
V gene: TRBV7-2
D gene: NA

CDR3 protein: CASSKERGQEYGYTF
CDR3 DNA: TGTGCCAGCAGCAAAGAGCGGGGGCAAGAGTATGGCTACACCTTC
clone size: NA
J gene: TRBJ1-2
V gene: TRBV21-1
D gene: NA

CDR3 protein: CASSVYGTGTYEQYF
CDR3 DNA: TGTGCCAGCTCAGTATACGGGACAGGGACTTACGAGCAGTACTTC
clone size: NA
J gene: TRBJ2-7
V gene: TRBV18
D gene: TRBD1

CDR3 protein: CASSITGTHNEQFF
CDR3 DNA: TGTGCCAGTAGTATTACCGGGACACACAATGAGCAGTTCTTC
clone size: NA
J gene: TRBJ2-1
V gene: TRBV19
D gene: NA